This T cell receptor beta chain derives from a study of OX40 agonist ivuxolimab in advanced cancers. Study-level information: Three patients got partial responses; one had hepatocellular carcinoma and two had cutaneous melanoma.

Study-wide results and caveats: Both blood CD4+ and CD8+ T cells showed clonal growth by week 6 at 0.1 to 3.0 mg/kg.

Sequencing was performed with immunoSEQ multiplex PCR; in TCRdb, only in-frame clones are kept and a portion is missing. This sample has about 100,000 clones, with 70% to 90% found just once. In regard to this clone: No antigen is known for it.

Patients were excluded for autoimmune disease history or systemic immunosuppression. At baseline, cycle 4 day 1, and cycle 7 day 1, blood was sampled. The CDR3 loop spans 12 amino acids. Looked up from germline, CDR1 is MDHEN and CDR2 is SYDVKM. V lost 5 bases to trimming and J lost 10 bases, with 14 bases between them. This clonotype was sampled from an adult with an advanced solid tumor such as melanoma, head and neck, liver or kidney cancer. This chain connects TRBV28 to TRBJ1-1; TRBD1 is a possible D gene (5 bases). Here the sequenced sample was CD4+ or CD8+ T cells sorted from blood, taken in a trial of the OX40 agonist ivuxolimab. DNA of the CDR3: TGTGCCAGCAGTGGGGGGGTAATAGGAGCTTTCTTT. It codes for CASSGGVIGAFF. The full variable domain, in which reference TRBV28 and TRBJ1-1 provide the parts outside the CDR3, is DVKVTQSSRYLVKRTGEKVFLECVQDMDHENMFWYRQDPGLGLRLIYFSYDVKMKEKGDIPEGYSVSREKKERFSLILESASTNQTSMYLCASSGGVIGAFFGQGTRLTVV.